The present TCR beta chain was sequenced within a study of blood T cell repertoires in COVID-19. The CDR3 sequence is 14 residues long. V was pared by 1 base and J by 5 bases, with 9 bases between. Germline V gene data show CDR1 as LGHDT and CDR2 as YNNKEL (reference sequence). Assay: immunoSEQ multiplex PCR; the TCRdb copy retains only in-frame clones and omits some. Among fewer than 300,000 clones listed, approximately 90% were seen once. The chain couples TRBV3-1 (or the pseudogene TRBV3-2) to TRBJ2-1; D gene uncertain. The sample comprised PBMCs or T cells enriched from blood (not recorded which). The TCR was taken from a woman aged 40 to 49 with acute COVID-19. Here the CDR3 reads CASSQVVADNEQFF. DNA of the CDR3: TGTGCCAGCAGCCAAGTAGTAGCAGACAATGAGCAGTTCTTC.